The rows below give T cell receptor beta chains drawn from one sample of a study of blood T cell repertoires in COVID-19. TCRdb keeps only in-frame clones here, not all; method: immunoSEQ multiplex PCR. The table has more than 85,000 clones, over 60% seen once; the top ten hold about 4.5%. Source material: peripheral blood. The receptors originated from a human donor in a cohort sampled during active or convalescent COVID-19. Each CDR3 is given with its conserved first and last residue. The D gene is left open where the match is weak. Part of the rows lack a size; the others show once, few, many or a class for expanded clones.

.	TRBD1	TRBV6-6	TRBJ2-4	CASRFDRGRVIQYF	TGTGCCAGCAGATTTGACAGGGGTAGGGTCATTCAGTACTTC
.	TRBD2	TRBV27	TRBJ2-5	CASSLASGYGKTQYF	TGTGCCAGCAGTCTAGCTAGCGGGTACGGGAAGACCCAGTACTTC
.	TRBD1	TRBV29-1	TRBJ2-4	CSVRDRGSENIQYF	TGCAGCGTTAGGGACAGGGGTTCCGAAAACATTCAGTACTTC
.	TRBD2	TRBV11-2	TRBJ2-7	CASSPYKLAGGQYEQYF	TGTGCCAGCAGCCCTTATAAACTAGCGGGAGGACAATACGAGCAGTACTTC
.	.	TRBV21-1	TRBJ2-4	CASSNGKMGVAKNIQYF	TGTGCCAGCAGCAACGGGAAAATGGGAGTAGCCAAAAACATTCAGTACTTC
.	.	TRBV2	TRBJ2-3	CASSGGIGWGTDTQYF	TGTGCCAGCAGTGGAGGGATTGGGTGGGGAACAGATACGCAGTATTTT
.	.	TRBV28	TRBJ2-3	CASSWGGIADTQYF	TGTGCCAGCAGTTGGGGCGGGATTGCAGATACGCAGTATTTT
.	.	TRBV6-6	TRBJ1-4	CASSYLPQGNEKLFF	TGTGCCAGCAGTTACTTGCCCCAGGGTAATGAAAAACTGTTTTTT
.	TRBD1	TRBV5-1	TRBJ2-7	CASSRGGTGGYEQYF	TGCGCCAGCAGCCGGGGCGGGACAGGGGGTTACGAGCAGTACTTC
.	TRBD1	TRBV19	TRBJ2-1	CASTPGTVPFNEQFF	TGTGCCAGTACCCCCGGGACAGTCCCCTTCAATGAGCAGTTCTTC
.	TRBD1	TRBV7-8	TRBJ1-2	CASSGTGGNYGYTF	TGTGCCAGCAGTGGGACAGGGGGAAACTATGGCTACACCTTC
.	.	TRBV5-5	TRBJ1-2	CASSRGPGNKANYGYTF	TGTGCCAGCAGCCGAGGGCCGGGGAATAAAGCTAACTATGGCTACACCTTC
.	.	TRBV24-1	TRBJ2-1	CATSDFPREAPETYNEQFF	TGTGCCACCAGTGATTTTCCCAGGGAGGCCCCAGAGACCTACAATGAGCAGTTCTTC
.	TRBD2	TRBV15	TRBJ2-1	CATSRASGDMDEQFF	TGTGCCACCAGCAGGGCTAGCGGGGACATGGATGAGCAGTTCTTC
.	TRBD2	TRBV5-1	TRBJ2-7	CASSLETGGFYEQYF	TGCGCCAGCAGCTTGGAAACGGGAGGCTTCTACGAGCAGTACTTC
.	TRBD1	TRBV6-6	TRBJ2-2	CASRPQGAGTGELFF	TGTGCCAGCAGGCCTCAGGGGGCCGGGACCGGGGAGCTGTTTTTT
.	.	TRBV28	TRBJ2-3	CASSFLGGSPRGDTQYF	TGTGCCAGCAGTTTCTTAGGTGGGAGCCCGCGCGGAGATACGCAGTATTTT
.	.	TRBV18	TRBJ2-3	CASSPIGGVDPDTQYF	TGTGCCAGCTCACCGATCGGGGGAGTTGATCCAGATACGCAGTATTTT
.	TRBD2	TRBV28	TRBJ2-1	CASGGTSGIYNEQFF	TGTGCCAGCGGCGGTACTAGCGGGATCTACAATGAGCAGTTCTTC
.	.	TRBV6-5	TRBJ2-7	CASMVTGQRSEQYF	TGTGCCAGCATGGTTACAGGGCAGCGGTCCGAGCAGTACTTC
.	TRBD1	TRBV6-2/TRBV6-3	TRBJ2-7	CASSYNARRGPVEEQYF	TGTGCCAGCAGTTATAATGCTCGAAGGGGGCCTGTCGAGGAGCAGTACTTC
.	.	TRBV7-6	TRBJ1-4	CASSPPMQGFREKLFF	TGTGCCAGCAGCCCACCGATGCAGGGTTTCCGTGAAAAACTGTTTTTT
many	TRBD2	TRBV7-9	TRBJ2-3	CASSLAGLAGDTQYF	TGTGCCAGCAGCTTAGCCGGACTAGCGGGAGATACGCAGTATTTT
once	.	TRBV10-2	TRBJ2-2	CASSRQETNTGELFF	TGCGCCAGCAGTCGACAGGAGACTAACACCGGGGAGCTGTTTTTT
.	.	TRBV11-3	TRBJ2-1	CASSLRTGDYNEQFF	TGTGCCAGCAGCTTAAGGACGGGGGACTACAATGAGCAGTTCTTC
.	.	TRBV27	TRBJ2-7	CASSLGFPYEQYF	TGTGCCAGCAGTTTGGGCTTCCCCTACGAGCAGTACTTC
once	.	TRBV19	TRBJ2-7	CATSDTFYEQYF	TGTGCCACCTCGGACACCTTCTACGAGCAGTACTTC
.	.	TRBV7-6	TRBJ1-3	CASSLVGNTIYF	TGTGCCAGCAGCTTAGTAGGAAACACCATATATTTT